This entry features one T cell receptor beta chain sequence. This clone was seen once. Its binding antigen is unknown. No much larger clonotype is one base removed from it; base qualities were not supplied. TCRbeta CDR3 regions were profiled by bias-controlled multiplex PCR amplification of genomic DNA with the immunoSEQ Assay. As for the authors' bioinformatics: The absolute abundance of each unique TCRbeta CDR3 region was quantified after sequences were collapsed and filtered. Differential abundance was tested with two models: a binomial (Fisher-equivalent) model and a beta-binomial model that adds time-dependent variance fitted from healthy donors. Clones with fewer than 5 combined templates were removed, and a clone was called differentially abundant if the clone's Benjamini-Hochberg FDR was below 0.01. Using the form v = (b*log(k)+a)^2, the beta-binomial variance was modeled as a function of the total template count across the two samples. TCRdb's version of the immuneACCESS table is confined to in-frame rearrangements and falls short of the full clone set. An unresolved V gene accounts for under half of the shortfall where checked; the remainder is of unknown origin. The DNA gave D and trimming, while V, J and clone size come from that table. The sample contains tens of thousands of clones, 70% to 90% of them found a single time. Clones ranked in the top ten supply around 3% of the sample.

The sample belongs to a study of identifying expanded T cells in peripheral blood (dated by TCRdb to between 2018 and 2020). Regarding the research as a whole: Technical replicates were generated by sequencing separate aliquots of the same genomic DNA pool, and four replicates were compared pairwise. Overall results and qualifications from the work: The authors expected that biological variance in healthy repertoires might rise further over much longer intervals, such as months to years. Across all healthy donors, variance in clone template counts between roughly 2-week samples was found to increase significantly with total template count. Across all healthy-donor time intervals, the beta-binomial model significantly cut both the number of clones called differentially abundant and the false-positive rate. The binomial model flagged 0.95 to 1.5 differentially abundant clones between technical replicates but around 15 over around 2 weeks and 19 over approximately 4 weeks.

V drops 0 bases and J drops 5 bases, leaving 10 bases in between. The CDR3 contains 14 residues, cysteine and phenylalanine counted. Only the CDR3 DNA stays, 42 bases, in frame from base 1. As encoded in the germline V gene, CDR1 is MNHEY while CDR2 is SVGAGI. During the collection period, no immune events, such as infections, were documented for the healthy donors. Blood repertoires from healthy donors were used as a training cohort for calibrating time-dependent variance in a beta-binomial model of differential abundance of T-cell clones. There were about ten healthy donors in the training cohort, of whom 3 were female and 7 were male. On average the donors were approximately 42 years old, and their ages spanned about 25 to 64 years. Whole blood from each healthy donor was obtained from a commercial supplier and was collected at three time points about two weeks apart. For immunosequencing, genomic DNA was extracted from whole blood that had not been sorted.

The V gene is TRBV6-5 and the J gene is TRBJ1-2, with the D gene call left open. Sequenced sample: blood. This sequence originates from a person aged 18-69 years in good health. The DNA reads TGTGCCAGCAGTTACTCTAGCTCCGAGTATGGCTACACCTTC. Protein translation: CASSYSSSEYGYTF.